The 29 T cell receptor beta chains below all came from one sample that was sequenced in a study of OX40 agonist ivuxolimab in advanced cancers. This table comes from immunoSEQ multiplex PCR, and its TCRdb copy is limited to in-frame clones, with some not included. In the table there are around 15,000 clones, roughly 73% of which are singletons. Sequenced here: CD4+ or CD8+ T cells sorted from blood, sampled in a trial of the OX40 agonist ivuxolimab. The receptors were gathered from an adult with an advanced solid tumor such as melanoma, head and neck, liver or kidney cancer.

This chain connects TRBV6-1 to TRBJ1-1; D uncertain. Germline values: CDR1 MNHNS, CDR2 SASEGT. The CDR3 length is 14 residues. The V gene lost 4 bases and the J gene lost 6 bases, with 15 bases spanning the gap. This CDR3 is CASSGTGFWAEAFF. CDR3 nucleotides: TGTGCCAGCAGTGGTACCGGTTTTTGGGCTGAAGCTTTCTTT.

This clone was observed a handful of times. The chain joins TRBV4-1 to TRBJ1-6; D ambiguous. The CDR3 has 16 residues. Germline values: CDR1 MGHRA, CDR2 YSYEKL. Trimming cost V 0 bases and J 0 bases, with 6 bases left between them. CDR3 in amino acids: CASSQETRSYNSPLHF. The CDR3 nucleotides read TGCGCCAGCAGCCAAGAAACCCGCTCCTATAATTCACCCCTCCACTTT.

V gene TRBV11-2 combines with J gene TRBJ2-5; TRBD2 agrees at 10 bases. Germline V lookup: CDR1 SGHAT, CDR2 FQNNGV. Unmatched junction bases numbered 8, after V lost 1 base and J lost 3 bases. This CDR3 contains 17 residues. In DNA, the CDR3 is TGTGCCAGCAGCTTAGTAACTAGCGGGACCTTTAAAGAGACCCAGTACTTC. Encoded protein: CASSLVTSGTFKETQYF.

A few counts support this clone. This chain uses TRBV10-3 with TRBJ2-3; D perhaps matches TRBD2 (6 bases). Trimming took off 2 bases at V and 4 bases at J, with 34 bases between the two ends. The CDR3 spans 22 residues. Germline V gene lookup returns CDR1 ENHRY and CDR2 SYGVKD. The CDR3 nucleotides are TGTGCCATCAGTGAGCCAACCGGGACTGGGAGTCGGTGGGTTTCGGCTGCAGATACGCAGTATTTT. Residues: CAISEPTGTGSRWVSAADTQYF.

This chain uses TRBV7-9 with TRBJ2-5; TRBD1 might be the D (6 bases). Germline assignment: CDR1 SEHNR and CDR2 FQNEAQ (reference sequence). The CDR3 totals 12 residues. Trimming took off 6 bases at V and 4 bases at J, with 9 bases between the two ends. CDR3 residues: CASRDSLETQYF. In nucleotides, the CDR3 is TGTGCCAGCAGGGACAGTTTAGAGACCCAGTACTTC.

The rearrangement joins TRBV7-6 to TRBJ2-7, with 12 bases lining up with TRBD2. J was trimmed by 2 bases and V by 5 bases; bases with no gene match: 4. Per germline, CDR1 SGHVS and CDR2 FNYEAQ. The CDR3 totals 15 residues. CDR3 region: CASSSRLAGAYEQYF. In DNA form, the CDR3 reads TGTGCCAGCAGCAGCCGACTAGCGGGGGCCTACGAGCAGTACTTC.

This clone occurred once. V gene TRBV10-3 combines with J gene TRBJ2-7; perhaps TRBD1 as D (6 bases). The CDR3 spans 13 residues. The germline V gene has CDR1 ENHRY and CDR2 SYGVKD. Trimming removed 6 bases from V and 2 bases from J, with 11 bases in between. DNA for the CDR3: TGTGCCATCAGGAAGGACAGTACCTACGAGCAGTACTTC. This codes for CAIRKDSTYEQYF.

The chain couples TRBV15 to TRBJ2-2; D remains unclear. Per germline, CDR1 LNHNV and CDR2 YYDKDF (reference sequence). The CDR3 length is 15 residues. Trimming took 1 base from V and 0 from J, leaving 6 bases between them. DNA of the CDR3: TGTGCCACCAGCAGAGTCCCCCCGAACACCGGGGAGCTGTTTTTT. It is translated as CATSRVPPNTGELFF.

This clone counts as medium-sized (0.01 to 0.1%). This chain joins TRBV5-4 and TRBJ1-2; D is ambiguous. Germline V CDR1 and CDR2: SGHNT, YYREEE (reference sequence). V was cut by 0 bases and J by 5 bases, with 11 bases left in between. This CDR3 has 14 residues. The CDR3 DNA reads as TGTGCCAGCAGCTTGGCAGGAGGGTGGTATGGCTACACCTTC. Translating gives CASSLAGGWYGYTF. The whole variable domain, remainder taken from reference TRBV5-4 and TRBJ1-2, is ETGVTQSPTHLIKTRGQQVTLRCSSQSGHNTVSWYQQALGQGPQFIFQYYREEENGRGNFPPRFSGLQFPNYSSELNVNALELDDSALYLCASSLAGGWYGYTFGSGTRLTVV.

This sequence joins TRBV5-1 and TRBJ2-7; D perhaps matches TRBD2 (5 bases). CDR1 and CDR2 (germline): SGHRS, YFSETQ. The CDR3 is 15 residues long. V lost 0 bases and J lost 5, with 15 bases in between. The DNA of the CDR3 is TGCGCCAGCAGCTTGGAATCAAGGGTTAGCGACGAGCAGTACTTC. Translation: CASSLESRVSDEQYF.

The CDR3 region is CASSYSSQYGYTF. Written as DNA, the CDR3 is TGTGCCAGCAGTTACTCGAGTCAGTATGGCTACACCTTC. The V and J genes are TRBV6-6 and TRBJ1-2; D gene uncertain. The CDR3 loop spans 13 amino acids. V was cut by 0 bases and J by 5 bases, with 7 bases left in between. Germline V CDR1 and CDR2: MNHNY, SVGAGI (reference sequence).

The chain carries TRBV21-1 and TRBJ1-2. TRBV21-1 is a documented pseudogene. This CDR3 comprises 16 residues. The CDR3 protein is CASSPWGRSREYGYTF. CDR3 DNA: TGTGCCAGCAGCCCCTGGGGGAGATCGAGAGAATATGGCTACACCTTC.

V usage is TRBV7-9 and J usage is TRBJ2-7; no definite D call. V shed 4 bases and J shed 2 bases, with 12 bases lying between them. This CDR3 has 14 amino acids. Germline V gene lookup returns CDR1 SEHNR and CDR2 FQNEAQ (reference sequence). The CDR3 bases are TGTGCCAGCAGCTCCGCGTTGCAAGCCTACGAGCAGTACTTC. Amino acids: CASSSALQAYEQYF.

Only a few counts were recorded for this clone. The chain's CDR3 is CASSLSGVGNTEAFF. CDR3 sequence (DNA): TGTGCCAGCAGCTTGAGTGGGGTGGGTAACACTGAAGCTTTCTTT. This sequence joins TRBV5-6 and TRBJ1-1; no reliable D call. Trimming removed 1 base at V and 2 bases at J, with 12 bases between. CDR1 and CDR2 (germline): SGHDT, YYEEEE. This CDR3 is 15 amino acids long.

J is TRBJ1-5 and V is TRBV2; D call uncertain. CDR1 SNHLY and CDR2 FYNNEI come from the germline V gene. Trimming shortened V by 1 base and J by 1 base, and 14 bases separated the two germline ends. CDR3 length: 17 amino acids. CDR3 DNA sequence: TGTGCCAGCAGTGAAGGCTTGGGGTTTGTAAGCAATCAGCCCCAGCATTTT. Amino acids: CASSEGLGFVSNQPQHF.

This chain uses TRBV16 with TRBJ2-3; perhaps D is TRBD1 or TRBD2 (6 bases each). This CDR3 is 15 amino acids long. Trimming shortened V by 3 bases and J by 5 bases, and 15 bases separated the two germline ends. Germline loops: CDR1 KGHSY, CDR2 FQNENV. CDR3 residues: CASSHPIGGRDTQYF. The CDR3 DNA follows: TGTGCCAGCAGCCATCCAATAGGGGGGAGAGATACGCAGTATTTT.

This rearrangement joins TRBV27 to TRBJ2-1; D is possibly TRBD2 (7 bases). From germline, CDR1 is MNHEY and CDR2 SMNVEV (reference sequence). CDR3 length equals 14 residues. Trimming pared 10 bases from V and 7 bases from J, leaving 20 bases between. The CDR3: CATSRGGARNEQFF. CDR3 DNA sequence: TGTGCCACCTCCAGAGGGGGGGCTCGGAATGAGCAGTTCTTC.

The chain uses TRBV15 and TRBJ1-2; D is unclear. Germline V gene sequence: CDR1 LNHNV, CDR2 YYDKDF (reference sequence). Trimming took off 0 bases at V and 0 bases at J, with 8 bases between the two ends. This CDR3 is 15 amino acids long. CDR3 amino acids: CATSRELQTNYGYTF. In DNA form, the CDR3 reads TGTGCCACCAGCAGAGAGCTACAGACTAACTATGGCTACACCTTC.

The chain carries TRBV7-2 and TRBJ2-2; 16 bases line up with TRBD2. The CDR3 length is 18 residues. The junction had 5 bases not matched to a gene; V was cut back by 3 bases and J by 4 bases. The germline gives CDR1 SGHTA, CDR2 FQGNSA. CDR3 residues: CASSLGLAGGPVTGELFF. The CDR3 DNA reads as TGTGCCAGCAGCTTGGGACTAGCGGGGGGGCCGGTCACCGGGGAGCTGTTTTTT.

This chain joins TRBV18 and TRBJ2-6, with D perhaps matching TRBD2 (6 bases). Germline CDR1 and CDR2: KGHSH and LQKENI. The CDR3 loop spans 15 amino acids. The V gene lost 3 bases and the J gene lost 4 bases, with 10 bases spanning the gap. CDR3 residues: CASSPEGPGANVLTF. The CDR3, as DNA: TGTGCCAGCTCACCGGAGGGACCGGGGGCCAACGTCCTGACTTTC.

The chain carries TRBV4-3 and TRBJ2-2; a weak D match, TRBD1 (5 bases). CDR3 size: 16 residues. With 3 bases removed from V and 1 base from J, the gap between germline ends came to 12 bases. Germline-derived CDR1 and CDR2 are LGHNA and YSLEER. CDR3 residues: CASSQMTVMNTGELFF. The CDR3 nucleotides read TGCGCCAGCAGCCAGATGACAGTCATGAACACCGGGGAGCTGTTTTTT.

This chain connects TRBV15 to TRBJ2-3; 12 nucleotides align to TRBD2. The germline CDR1 and CDR2 sequences are LNHNV and YYDKDF (reference sequence). The length of the CDR3 is 16 residues. The V segment lost 3 bases and the J segment 2 bases; nucleotides outside the gene matches: 3. Written as DNA, the CDR3 is TGTGCCACCAGCAGGGGGACTAGCGGGTACACAGATACGCAGTATTTT. It codes for CATSRGTSGYTDTQYF.

This clone was detected a few times. CDR3 sequence (DNA): TGTGCCAGCAGCTTGTCCGGTCCCGGGACAGGGGGCAGGACTGAAGCTTTCTTT. Protein: CASSLSGPGTGGRTEAFF. This sequence joins TRBV5-6 and TRBJ1-1, with 12 positions matching TRBD1. The CDR3 extends over 18 amino acids. The germline V gene encodes CDR1 SGHDT and CDR2 YYEEEE. Trimming took 1 base from V and 5 from J; bases not matched to a gene: 12.

The chain employs TRBV11-2 and TRBJ1-1; no clear D. There are 13 residues in the CDR3. Trimming cost V 5 bases and J 0 bases, with 7 bases left between them. Germline V gives CDR1 SGHAT, CDR2 FQNNGV. Here the CDR3 reads CASSPQVNTEAFF. The CDR3 region has the DNA TGTGCCAGCAGCCCTCAAGTGAACACTGAAGCTTTCTTT.

For this clone: A far larger clone lies a single base away; this is likely a read error. The DNA of the CDR3 is TGCGCCAGCAGCGTAGGGCAGGGAAGTTCCTACGAGCAGTACTTC. Its protein product is CASSVGQGSSYEQYF. The gene calls are TRBV4-1 and TRBJ2-7; weak D call: TRBD1 (5 bases). Trimming removed 5 bases from V and 1 base from J, with 15 bases in between. This CDR3 is built from 15 residues. Germline CDR1 MGHRA, CDR2 YSYEKL.

Concerning this clone itself: The DNA is omitted, as the CDR3 cannot be located on it reliably, and the CDR3 follows TCRdb's listing. The rearrangement uses TRBV27 and TRBJ2-7; no DNA check was done on the table's D call, TRBD1. Termini included, the CDR3 measures 16 amino acids. Germline CDR1 is MNHEY and CDR2 is SMNVEV (reference sequence). CDR3 loop: CASSTSTGGSSYEQYF.

The chain links TRBV5-1 to TRBJ2-7, with 10 bases lining up with TRBD2. Germline V gene data show CDR1 as SGHRS and CDR2 as YFSETQ. Losses at the gene ends were 0 bases for V and 3 bases for J; bases not matched to a gene: 6. The CDR3 is 16 residues long. This CDR3 reads CASSLDLAGAGYEQYF. The CDR3 DNA reads as TGCGCCAGCAGCTTGGATCTAGCGGGAGCCGGCTACGAGCAGTACTTC.

The rearrangement uses TRBV10-3 and TRBJ2-2, with TRBD2 as a possible D gene (5 bases). The germline V and J ends were trimmed by 2 bases and 7 bases, with 17 bases remaining between them. The CDR3 runs to 16 residues. In germline, CDR1 is ENHRY, CDR2 SYGVKD. This CDR3 is CAISEDGSQFGGELFF. In DNA, the CDR3 is TGTGCCATCAGTGAGGATGGGAGTCAGTTTGGCGGGGAGCTGTTTTTT.

This chain links TRBV2 with TRBJ2-3; D is uncertain. Germline V lookup: CDR1 SNHLY, CDR2 FYNNEI. The CDR3 has 17 amino acids. With 7 bases removed from V and 3 bases from J, the gap between germline ends came to 23 bases. CDR3 protein: CASTDSIDVVSTDTQYF. In DNA, the CDR3 is TGTGCCAGCACCGACTCGATCGACGTGGTCAGTACAGATACGCAGTATTTT.